The 2 T cell receptor beta chains below come from one sample, sequenced in a study of identical twins. TCRdb ran MiXCR on the 5' RACE reads and lists one entry per CDR3 protein. The table shows 500,000 to 600,000 distinct CDR3 sequences, with 20% to 25% occurring only once. The sample also formed part of further work on T cells expressing NK-cell markers.

Specimen: CD4+ T cells sorted from blood. Receptor source: a woman aged 18 to 35 in good health.

This clonotype was seen more than once but under ten times. The chain uses TRBV6-1 and TRBJ2-7; 14 bases match TRBD2. V lost 6 bases, J lost 7 bases, and 14 bases stayed unmatched. Germline loops: CDR1 MNHNS, CDR2 SASEGT. The CDR3 is made up of 17 amino acids. The CDR3 sequence is CASSPRTSGRSDWEQYF. Here the CDR3 DNA reads TGTGCCAGCAGCCCACGGACTAGCGGGAGGTCGGACTGGGAGCAGTACTTC.

This chain uses TRBV7-2 with TRBJ1-2; TRBD1 aligns across 7 bases. Germline lookup yields CDR1 SGHTA and CDR2 FQGNSA. This CDR3 comprises 15 residues. J gave up 5 bases and V 6 bases, and 12 bases lay outside the gene matches. CDR3 DNA sequence: TGTGCCAGCAGTACAGACCCCAGGGGGGAGTATGGCTACACCTTC. Its translation: CASSTDPRGEYGYTF. The entire variable domain, with the rest obtained from reference TRBV7-2 and TRBJ1-2, is as follows: GAGVSQSPSNKVTEKGKDVELRCDPISGHTALYWYRQSLGQGLEFLIYFQGNSAPDKSGLPSDRFSAERTGGSVSTLTIQRTQQEDSAVYLCASSTDPRGEYGYTFGSGTRLTVV.